These T cell receptor beta chains were read from a single sample in a study of T cells in Graves' hyperthyroidism and ophthalmopathy. TCRdb analysed the multiplex PCR reads with MiXCR anew, one entry per CDR3 protein. The sample includes roughly 570,000 distinct CDR3 sequences, 15% to 18% of them seen just once. Sequencing was done on a sample of blood. The receptor set was obtained from a woman younger than 45 with Graves' hyperthyroidism. Each CDR3 is given with its conserved first and last residue. The order of the fields is J gene, D gene, V gene, clone size, CDR3 protein, CDR3 DNA. The D gene is left open where the match is weak. Size values are once, few and many counts, or a class for expanded clones, and some rows have none.

j_call: TRBJ2-1; d_call: -; v_call: TRBV20-1; clone_size: many; cdr3_aa: CSARDLGDEQFF; cdr3_nt: TGCAGTGCTAGAGATTTAGGGGATGAGCAGTTCTTC
j_call: TRBJ1-2; d_call: -; v_call: TRBV20-1; clone_size: many; cdr3_aa: CSGLQGNNYGYTF; cdr3_nt: TGCAGTGGTCTACAGGGAAACAACTATGGCTACACCTTC
j_call: TRBJ1-1; d_call: TRBD1; v_call: TRBV2; clone_size: many; cdr3_aa: CASRDRGRRNTEAFF; cdr3_nt: TGTGCCAGCAGGGACAGGGGGCGCAGGAACACTGAAGCTTTCTTT
j_call: TRBJ1-1; d_call: -; v_call: TRBV2; clone_size: many; cdr3_aa: CASSGTPEAFF; cdr3_nt: TGTGCCAGCTCCGGGACCCCTGAAGCTTTCTTT
j_call: TRBJ2-3; d_call: -; v_call: TRBV30; clone_size: few; cdr3_aa: CARSSGQNTDTQYF; cdr3_nt: TGTGCCCGGAGTTCTGGACAGAACACAGATACGCAGTATTTT
j_call: TRBJ2-2; d_call: -; v_call: TRBV5-1; clone_size: -; cdr3_aa: CASSLAGIGELFF; cdr3_nt: TGCGCCAGCAGCTTGGCGGGTATCGGGGAGCTGTTTTTT
j_call: TRBJ2-7; d_call: -; v_call: TRBV6-2/TRBV6-3; clone_size: many; cdr3_aa: CASTDRIYEQYF; cdr3_nt: TGTGCCAGCACGGACAGAATCTACGAGCAGTACTTC
j_call: TRBJ2-3; d_call: -; v_call: TRBV12-5; clone_size: many; cdr3_aa: CASGTTGSDTQYF; cdr3_nt: TGTGCTAGTGGTACAACAGGTTCAGATACGCAGTATTTT
j_call: TRBJ2-7; d_call: TRBD2; v_call: TRBV27; clone_size: -; cdr3_aa: CASRRDYDYEQYF; cdr3_nt: TGTGCCAGCAGGAGGGACTACGACTACGAGCAGTACTTC
j_call: TRBJ2-3; d_call: -; v_call: TRBV5-1; clone_size: few; cdr3_aa: CASSPVGPPSTDTQYF; cdr3_nt: TGCGCCAGCAGCCCGGTTGGCCCCCCTAGCACAGATACGCAGTATTTT
j_call: TRBJ1-2; d_call: TRBD1; v_call: TRBV29-1; clone_size: few; cdr3_aa: CSADEGQGYGYTF; cdr3_nt: TGCAGCGCCGACGAAGGACAGGGGTATGGCTACACCTTC
j_call: TRBJ1-1; d_call: -; v_call: TRBV7-9; clone_size: few; cdr3_aa: CASSFGFLGTEAFF; cdr3_nt: TGTGCCAGCAGCTTCGGGTTTTTAGGAACTGAAGCTTTCTTT
j_call: TRBJ1-1; d_call: -; v_call: TRBV15; clone_size: many; cdr3_aa: CATSRERWPNTEAFF; cdr3_nt: TGTGCCACCAGCAGAGAAAGGTGGCCGAACACTGAAGCTTTCTTT
j_call: TRBJ2-1; d_call: -; v_call: TRBV10-3; clone_size: few; cdr3_aa: CAISAGTRWPNEQFF; cdr3_nt: TGTGCCATCAGCGCCGGGACCCGCTGGCCAAATGAGCAGTTCTTC
j_call: TRBJ2-7; d_call: -; v_call: TRBV7-9; clone_size: -; cdr3_aa: CASSLTDMGLDLREQYF; cdr3_nt: TGTGCCAGCAGCTTAACAGACATGGGACTGGACCTCAGGGAGCAGTACTTC
j_call: TRBJ2-1; d_call: -; v_call: TRBV5-4; clone_size: -; cdr3_aa: CASSFGTSFNHDEQFF; cdr3_nt: TGTGCCAGCAGCTTCGGTACCAGCTTTAACCACGATGAGCAGTTCTTC
j_call: TRBJ1-1; d_call: -; v_call: TRBV5-1; clone_size: many; cdr3_aa: CASSSAGQFTEAFF; cdr3_nt: TGCGCCAGCAGCTCCGCGGGACAATTCACTGAAGCTTTCTTT
j_call: TRBJ1-2; d_call: TRBD1; v_call: TRBV5-1; clone_size: many; cdr3_aa: CASSLAGQGPSGYTF; cdr3_nt: TGCGCCAGCAGCTTGGCCGGACAGGGCCCATCCGGCTACACCTTC
j_call: TRBJ2-6; d_call: TRBD1; v_call: TRBV6-2/TRBV6-3; clone_size: -; cdr3_aa: CASSPKTGAFSGANVLTF; cdr3_nt: TGTGCCAGCAGTCCTAAGACAGGGGCATTCTCTGGGGCCAACGTCCTGACTTTC
j_call: TRBJ2-1; d_call: -; v_call: TRBV18; clone_size: many; cdr3_aa: CASSRRDGFEQFF; cdr3_nt: TGTGCCAGCTCGCGTAGGGACGGATTCGAGCAGTTCTTC
j_call: TRBJ2-3; d_call: TRBD2; v_call: TRBV6-2/TRBV6-3; clone_size: -; cdr3_aa: CASSPRPRASGRPDTQYF; cdr3_nt: TGTGCCAGCAGCCCCCGTCCCCGAGCTAGCGGGAGACCAGATACGCAGTATTTT
j_call: TRBJ2-2; d_call: -; v_call: TRBV20-1; clone_size: -; cdr3_aa: CSARDGDYTGELFF; cdr3_nt: TGCAGTGCTAGAGATGGGGACTACACCGGGGAGCTGTTTTTT
j_call: TRBJ2-2; d_call: -; v_call: TRBV6-5; clone_size: -; cdr3_aa: CASSHDREPNTGELFF; cdr3_nt: TGTGCCAGCAGTCACGACCGGGAACCGAACACCGGGGAGCTGTTTTTT
j_call: TRBJ1-1; d_call: TRBD1; v_call: TRBV2; clone_size: many; cdr3_aa: CASSWGQMNTEAFF; cdr3_nt: TGTGCCAGCAGTTGGGGACAGATGAACACTGAAGCTTTCTTT
j_call: TRBJ2-7; d_call: -; v_call: TRBV28; clone_size: many; cdr3_aa: CASSYQPYEQYF; cdr3_nt: TGTGCCAGCAGTTACCAGCCCTACGAGCAGTACTTC
j_call: TRBJ2-3; d_call: -; v_call: TRBV4-1; clone_size: many; cdr3_aa: CASSPAGASDTQYF; cdr3_nt: TGCGCCAGCAGCCCTGCGGGGGCGAGCGATACGCAGTATTTT
j_call: TRBJ1-2; d_call: -; v_call: TRBV10-2; clone_size: -; cdr3_aa: CASSESSRGSLGYTF; cdr3_nt: TGCGCCAGCAGTGAGTCGTCAAGGGGGTCCCTGGGCTACACCTTC
j_call: TRBJ2-5; d_call: -; v_call: TRBV19; clone_size: few; cdr3_aa: CASSLHKQETQYF; cdr3_nt: TGTGCCAGTAGTCTGCATAAACAAGAGACCCAGTACTTC
j_call: TRBJ2-7; d_call: -; v_call: TRBV10-1; clone_size: many; cdr3_aa: CASRRTGYEQYF; cdr3_nt: TGCGCCAGCCGCAGGACTGGGTACGAGCAGTACTTC
j_call: TRBJ1-5; d_call: -; v_call: TRBV27; clone_size: few; cdr3_aa: CASSFAGGNQPQHF; cdr3_nt: TGTGCCAGCAGTTTTGCTGGGGGAAATCAGCCCCAGCATTTT
j_call: TRBJ2-1; d_call: TRBD2; v_call: TRBV6-2/TRBV6-3; clone_size: -; cdr3_aa: CASSSGTSGGLSSHNEQFF; cdr3_nt: TGTGCCAGCAGTTCGGGGACTAGCGGGGGCCTCAGTAGCCACAATGAGCAGTTCTTC
j_call: TRBJ2-7; d_call: -; v_call: TRBV7-2; clone_size: many; cdr3_aa: CASSLRRGGSRDEQYF; cdr3_nt: TGTGCCAGCAGCCTACGACGGGGTGGGAGCCGGGACGAGCAGTACTTC
j_call: TRBJ1-2; d_call: TRBD1; v_call: TRBV6-9; clone_size: -; cdr3_aa: CASSSDRVSNYGYTF; cdr3_nt: TGTGCCAGCAGTTCTGACAGGGTTTCTAACTATGGCTACACCTTC
j_call: TRBJ1-2; d_call: TRBD1; v_call: TRBV12-3/TRBV12-4; clone_size: many; cdr3_aa: CASSFFLRQGLDYGYTF; cdr3_nt: TGTGCCAGCAGTTTCTTCCTCCGACAGGGACTTGACTATGGCTACACCTTC
j_call: TRBJ1-5; d_call: -; v_call: TRBV7-2; clone_size: -; cdr3_aa: CASSLSQGSNQPQHF; cdr3_nt: TGTGCCAGCAGCTTAAGTCAGGGTAGCAATCAGCCCCAGCATTTT
j_call: TRBJ2-2; d_call: TRBD2; v_call: TRBV4-1; clone_size: -; cdr3_aa: CASSPWTSGNTGELFF; cdr3_nt: TGCGCCAGCAGCCCCTGGACTAGCGGGAACACCGGGGAGCTGTTTTTT
j_call: TRBJ1-5; d_call: -; v_call: TRBV12-3/TRBV12-4; clone_size: many; cdr3_aa: CASSLGDYSNQPQHF; cdr3_nt: TGTGCCAGCAGTTTAGGGGACTATAGCAATCAGCCCCAGCATTTT
j_call: TRBJ2-2; d_call: TRBD2; v_call: TRBV27; clone_size: many; cdr3_aa: CASSLVAGGGELFF; cdr3_nt: TGTGCCAGCAGTTTGGTAGCGGGAGGTGGGGAGCTGTTTTTT
j_call: TRBJ1-5; d_call: -; v_call: TRBV7-9; clone_size: -; cdr3_aa: CASSLGGTPNNQPQHF; cdr3_nt: TGTGCCAGCAGCTTGGGAGGGACACCGAACAATCAGCCCCAGCATTTT
j_call: TRBJ2-7; d_call: -; v_call: TRBV27; clone_size: -; cdr3_aa: CASSADNSRYEQYF; cdr3_nt: TGTGCCAGCAGTGCCGACAACTCCCGCTACGAGCAGTACTTC
j_call: TRBJ1-3; d_call: -; v_call: TRBV20-1; clone_size: -; cdr3_aa: CSAREGRLSSGNTIYF; cdr3_nt: TGCAGTGCTAGAGAAGGACGGTTGAGCTCTGGAAACACCATATATTTT